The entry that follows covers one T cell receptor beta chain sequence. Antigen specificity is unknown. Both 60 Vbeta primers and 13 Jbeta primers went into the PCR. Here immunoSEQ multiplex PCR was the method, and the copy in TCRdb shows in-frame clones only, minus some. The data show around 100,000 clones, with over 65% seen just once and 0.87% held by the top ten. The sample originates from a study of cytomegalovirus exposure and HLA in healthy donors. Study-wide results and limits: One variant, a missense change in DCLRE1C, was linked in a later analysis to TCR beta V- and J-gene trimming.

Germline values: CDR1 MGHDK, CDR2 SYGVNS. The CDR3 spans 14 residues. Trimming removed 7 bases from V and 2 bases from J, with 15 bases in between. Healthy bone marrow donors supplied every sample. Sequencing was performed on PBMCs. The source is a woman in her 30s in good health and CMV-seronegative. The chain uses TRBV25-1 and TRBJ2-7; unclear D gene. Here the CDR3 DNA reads TGTGCCAGCACCCTTAGCCAGCCACCCTACGAGCAGTACTTC. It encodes CASTLSQPPYEQYF.